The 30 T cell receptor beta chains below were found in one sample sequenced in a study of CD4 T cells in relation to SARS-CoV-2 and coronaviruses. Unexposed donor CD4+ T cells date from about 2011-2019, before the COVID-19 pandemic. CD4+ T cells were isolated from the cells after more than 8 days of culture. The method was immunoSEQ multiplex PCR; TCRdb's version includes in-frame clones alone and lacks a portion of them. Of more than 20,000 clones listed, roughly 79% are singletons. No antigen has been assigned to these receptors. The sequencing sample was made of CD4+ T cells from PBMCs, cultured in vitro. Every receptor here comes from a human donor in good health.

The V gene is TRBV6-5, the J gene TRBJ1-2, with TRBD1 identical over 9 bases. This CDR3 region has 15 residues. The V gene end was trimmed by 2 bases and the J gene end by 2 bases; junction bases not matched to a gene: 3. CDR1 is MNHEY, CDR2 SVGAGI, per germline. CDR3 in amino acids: CASSYGDRANYGYTF. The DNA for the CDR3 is TGTGCCAGCAGTTACGGGGACAGGGCCAACTATGGCTACACCTTC.

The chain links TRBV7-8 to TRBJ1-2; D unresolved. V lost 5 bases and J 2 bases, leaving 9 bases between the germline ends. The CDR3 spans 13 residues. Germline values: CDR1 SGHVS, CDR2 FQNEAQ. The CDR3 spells CASSHDLNYGYTF. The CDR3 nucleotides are TGTGCCAGCAGCCACGACTTAAACTATGGCTACACCTTC.

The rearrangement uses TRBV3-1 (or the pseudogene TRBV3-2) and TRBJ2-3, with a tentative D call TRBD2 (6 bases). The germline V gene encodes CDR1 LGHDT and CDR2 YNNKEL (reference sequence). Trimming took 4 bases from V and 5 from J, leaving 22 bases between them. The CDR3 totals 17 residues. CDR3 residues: CASSPNPGAAKGDTQYF. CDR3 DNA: TGTGCCAGCAGCCCTAATCCGGGAGCGGCGAAGGGAGATACGCAGTATTTT.

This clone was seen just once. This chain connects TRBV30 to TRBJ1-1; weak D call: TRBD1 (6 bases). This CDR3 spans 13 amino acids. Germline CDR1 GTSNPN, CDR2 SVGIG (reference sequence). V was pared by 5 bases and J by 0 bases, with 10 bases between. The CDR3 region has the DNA TGTGCCTGGCTACAGGGAATGAACACTGAAGCTTTCTTT. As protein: CAWLQGMNTEAFF.

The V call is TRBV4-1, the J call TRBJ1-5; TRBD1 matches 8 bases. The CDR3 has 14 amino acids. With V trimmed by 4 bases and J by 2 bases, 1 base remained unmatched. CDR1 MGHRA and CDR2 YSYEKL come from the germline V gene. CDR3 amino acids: CASSLTGGNQPQHF. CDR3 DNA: TGCGCCAGCAGCCTGACAGGGGGCAATCAGCCCCAGCATTTT.

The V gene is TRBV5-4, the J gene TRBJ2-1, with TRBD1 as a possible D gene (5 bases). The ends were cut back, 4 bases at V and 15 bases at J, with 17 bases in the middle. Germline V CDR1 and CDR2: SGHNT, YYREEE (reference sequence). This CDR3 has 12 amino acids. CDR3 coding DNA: TGTGCCAGCAGCCTATCCACAGGCGTAAGGTTCTTC. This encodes CASSLSTGVRFF.

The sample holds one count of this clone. CDR3 coding DNA: TGTGCCAGCTCACCTCGGACAGAATTATTCAATGAGCAGTTCTTC. It yields the protein CASSPRTELFNEQFF. The chain employs TRBV18 and TRBJ2-1; tentative D call: TRBD1 (6 bases). The CDR3 loop spans 15 amino acids. Trimming removed 3 bases from V and 6 bases from J, with 15 bases in between. CDR1 and CDR2 from the germline V gene are KGHSH and LQKENI.

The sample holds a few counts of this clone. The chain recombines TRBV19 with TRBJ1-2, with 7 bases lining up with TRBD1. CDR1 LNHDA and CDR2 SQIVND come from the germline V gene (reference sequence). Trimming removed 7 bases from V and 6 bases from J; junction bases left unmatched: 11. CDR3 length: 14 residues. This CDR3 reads CASTLDGRGHGYTF. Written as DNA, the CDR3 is TGTGCCAGTACCTTAGACGGGAGGGGGCATGGCTACACCTTC.

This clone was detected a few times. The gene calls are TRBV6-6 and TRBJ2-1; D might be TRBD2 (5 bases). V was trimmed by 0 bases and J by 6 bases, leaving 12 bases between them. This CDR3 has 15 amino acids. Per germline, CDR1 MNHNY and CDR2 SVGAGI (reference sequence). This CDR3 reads CASSYSSASFNEQFF. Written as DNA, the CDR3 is TGTGCCAGCAGTTACTCGTCCGCTAGCTTCAATGAGCAGTTCTTC.

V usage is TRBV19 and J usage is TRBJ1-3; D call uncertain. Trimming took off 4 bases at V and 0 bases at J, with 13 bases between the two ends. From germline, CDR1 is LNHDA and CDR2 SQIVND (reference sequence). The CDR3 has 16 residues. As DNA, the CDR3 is TGTGCCAGTAGTAACCTAGGACGGGCCTCTGGAAACACCATATATTTT. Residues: CASSNLGRASGNTIYF.

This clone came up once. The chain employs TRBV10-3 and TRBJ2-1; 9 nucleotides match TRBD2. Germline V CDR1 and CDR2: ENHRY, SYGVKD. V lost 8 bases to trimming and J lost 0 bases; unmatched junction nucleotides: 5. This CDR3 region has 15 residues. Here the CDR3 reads CAIGGGRASYNEQFF. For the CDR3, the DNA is TGTGCCATCGGGGGCGGGAGGGCCTCCTACAATGAGCAGTTCTTC.

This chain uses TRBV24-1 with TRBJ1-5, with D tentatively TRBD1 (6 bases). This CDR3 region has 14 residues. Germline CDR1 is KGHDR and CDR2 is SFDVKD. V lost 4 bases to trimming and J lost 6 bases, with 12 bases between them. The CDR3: CATSDRGDTQPQHF. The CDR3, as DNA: TGTGCCACCAGTGACAGGGGTGATACTCAGCCCCAGCATTTT.

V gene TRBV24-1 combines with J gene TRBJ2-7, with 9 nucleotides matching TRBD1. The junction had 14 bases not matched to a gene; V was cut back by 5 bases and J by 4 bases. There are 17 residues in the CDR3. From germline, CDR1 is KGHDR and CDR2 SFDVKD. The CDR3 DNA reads TGTGCCACCAGTGTCTCCTTGGAGGGACAGGGAGATTACGAGCAGTACTTC. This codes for CATSVSLEGQGDYEQYF.

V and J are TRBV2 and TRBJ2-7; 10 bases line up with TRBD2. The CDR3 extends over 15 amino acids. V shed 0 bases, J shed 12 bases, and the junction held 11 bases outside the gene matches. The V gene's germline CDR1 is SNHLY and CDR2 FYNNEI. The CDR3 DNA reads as TGTGCCAGCAGTGAAGCTAGGCTAGCGGGAGTGGGCCCGTACTTC. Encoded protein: CASSEARLAGVGPYF.

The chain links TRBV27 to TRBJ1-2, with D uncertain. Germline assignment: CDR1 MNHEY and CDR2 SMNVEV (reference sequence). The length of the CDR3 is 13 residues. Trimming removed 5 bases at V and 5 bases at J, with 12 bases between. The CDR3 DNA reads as TGTGCCAGCAGTAGGGCTGGACCATATGGCTACACCTTC. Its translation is CASSRAGPYGYTF.

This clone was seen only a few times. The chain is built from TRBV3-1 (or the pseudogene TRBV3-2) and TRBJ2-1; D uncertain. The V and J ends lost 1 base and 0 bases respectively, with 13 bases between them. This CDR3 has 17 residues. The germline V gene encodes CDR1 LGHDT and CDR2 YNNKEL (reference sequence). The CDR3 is CASSQGGLRSSYNEQFF. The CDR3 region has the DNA TGTGCCAGCAGCCAAGGGGGTCTCCGGAGCTCCTACAATGAGCAGTTCTTC.

The CDR3 here is CASSIRSRQGAEQFF. The CDR3 DNA is TGTGCCAGTAGTATTAGGTCACGACAGGGGGCTGAGCAGTTCTTC. The genes are TRBV19 and TRBJ2-1; 10 bases match TRBD1. This CDR3 has 15 amino acids. The germline CDR1 and CDR2 sequences are LNHDA and SQIVND (reference sequence). Trimming removed 3 bases from V and 9 bases from J; junction bases left unmatched: 8.

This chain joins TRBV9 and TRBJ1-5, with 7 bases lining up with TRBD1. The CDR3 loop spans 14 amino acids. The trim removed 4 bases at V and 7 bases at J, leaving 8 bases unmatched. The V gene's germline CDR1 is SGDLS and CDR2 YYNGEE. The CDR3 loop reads CASSHGTVEQPQHF. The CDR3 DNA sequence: TGTGCCAGCAGCCATGGGACAGTTGAGCAGCCCCAGCATTTT.

In nucleotides, the CDR3 is TGTGCCAGCAGCCAAGCTTTTGGAGCGGGGGGACTAAATGAGCAGTTCTTC. Amino acids: CASSQAFGAGGLNEQFF. The chain employs TRBV3-1 (or the pseudogene TRBV3-2) and TRBJ2-1, with 9 bases aligning to TRBD2. The CDR3 covers 17 residues. The J segment lost 7 bases and the V segment lost 1 base, leaving 11 bases of the junction unmatched. The germline V gene has CDR1 LGHDT and CDR2 YNNKEL (reference sequence).

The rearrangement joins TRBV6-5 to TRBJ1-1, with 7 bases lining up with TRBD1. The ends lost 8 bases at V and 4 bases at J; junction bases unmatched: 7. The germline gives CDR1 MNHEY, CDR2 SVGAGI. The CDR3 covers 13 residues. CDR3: CASRAAGGTEAFF. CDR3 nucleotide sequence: TGTGCCAGCCGCGCGGCAGGGGGCACTGAAGCTTTCTTT.

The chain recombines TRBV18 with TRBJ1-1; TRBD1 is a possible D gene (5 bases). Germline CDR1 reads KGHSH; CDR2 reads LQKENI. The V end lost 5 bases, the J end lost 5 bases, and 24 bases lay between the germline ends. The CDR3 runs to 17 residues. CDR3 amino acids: CASSIMISGSGRTEAFF. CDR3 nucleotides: TGTGCCAGCTCAATCATGATTTCAGGGTCGGGTCGAACTGAAGCTTTCTTT.

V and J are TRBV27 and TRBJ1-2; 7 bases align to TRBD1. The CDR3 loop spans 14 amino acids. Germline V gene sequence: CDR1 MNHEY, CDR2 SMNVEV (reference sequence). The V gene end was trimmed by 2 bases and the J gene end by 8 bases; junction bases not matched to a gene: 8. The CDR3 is CASSLQQGSRGYTF. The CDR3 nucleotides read TGTGCCAGCAGTTTACAACAGGGGTCCAGAGGCTACACCTTC.

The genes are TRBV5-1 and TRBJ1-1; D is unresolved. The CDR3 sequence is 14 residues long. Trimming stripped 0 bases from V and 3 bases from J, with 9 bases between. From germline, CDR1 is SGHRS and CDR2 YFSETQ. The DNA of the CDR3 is TGCGCCAGCAGCTTGGGAGGGTTTGACACTGAAGCTTTCTTT. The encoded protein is CASSLGGFDTEAFF.

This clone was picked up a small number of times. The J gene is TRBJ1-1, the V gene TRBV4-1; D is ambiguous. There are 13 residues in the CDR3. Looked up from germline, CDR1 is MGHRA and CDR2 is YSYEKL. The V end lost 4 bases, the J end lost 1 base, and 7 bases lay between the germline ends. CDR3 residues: CASSRLGNTEAFF. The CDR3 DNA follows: TGCGCCAGCAGCCGTCTTGGGAACACTGAAGCTTTCTTT.

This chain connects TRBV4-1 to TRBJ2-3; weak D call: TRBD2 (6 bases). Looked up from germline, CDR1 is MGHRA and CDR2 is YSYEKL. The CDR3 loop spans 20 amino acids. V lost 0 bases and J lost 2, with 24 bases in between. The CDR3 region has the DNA TGCGCCAGCAGCCAAGAAGGGCACGGGTCGGGAGTGGGGGTCACAGATACGCAGTATTTT. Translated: CASSQEGHGSGVGVTDTQYF.

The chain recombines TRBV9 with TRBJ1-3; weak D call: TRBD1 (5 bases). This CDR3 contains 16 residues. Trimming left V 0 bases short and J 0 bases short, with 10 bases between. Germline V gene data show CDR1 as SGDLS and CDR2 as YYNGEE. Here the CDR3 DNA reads TGTGCCAGCAGCGTAGCTGCAGGGCACTCTGGAAACACCATATATTTT. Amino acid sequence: CASSVAAGHSGNTIYF.

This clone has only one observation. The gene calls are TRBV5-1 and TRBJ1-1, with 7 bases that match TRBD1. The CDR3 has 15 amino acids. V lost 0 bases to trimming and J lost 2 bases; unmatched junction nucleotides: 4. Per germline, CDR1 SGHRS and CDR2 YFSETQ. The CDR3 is CASSLGRTGNTEAFF. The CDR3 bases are TGCGCCAGCAGCTTGGGGAGGACAGGCAACACTGAAGCTTTCTTT.

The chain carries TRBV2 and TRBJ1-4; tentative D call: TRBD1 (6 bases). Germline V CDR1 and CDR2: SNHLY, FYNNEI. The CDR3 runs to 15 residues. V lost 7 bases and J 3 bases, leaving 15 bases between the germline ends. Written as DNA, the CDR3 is TGTGCCAGCATATCTTTGGGGGGCCCTAATGAAAAACTGTTTTTT. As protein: CASISLGGPNEKLFF.

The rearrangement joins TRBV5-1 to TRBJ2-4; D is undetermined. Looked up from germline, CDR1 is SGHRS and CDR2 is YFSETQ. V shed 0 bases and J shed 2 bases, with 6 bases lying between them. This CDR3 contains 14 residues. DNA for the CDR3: TGCGCCAGCAGCTTGGAGGTTCCCAAAAACATTCAGTACTTC. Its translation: CASSLEVPKNIQYF.

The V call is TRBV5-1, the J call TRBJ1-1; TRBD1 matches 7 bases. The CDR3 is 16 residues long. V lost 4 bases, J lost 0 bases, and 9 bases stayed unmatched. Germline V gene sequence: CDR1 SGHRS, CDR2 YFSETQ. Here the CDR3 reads CASSTDRVVLNTEAFF. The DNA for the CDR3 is TGCGCCAGCAGCACCGACAGGGTAGTCTTGAACACTGAAGCTTTCTTT.